The entry that follows covers one TCR beta chain sequence. The data derive from a study of blood T cell repertoires in COVID-19. Study-wide background: COVID-19 samples, acute and convalescent, were from the United States, Italy and Spain. PBMCs, B-cell-depleted T cells, or T cells provided the cDNA or gDNA that made up the material.

As originally analysed: Reference gene primer amplification gave nucleated cell count estimates. The protocol was immunoSEQ multiplex PCR, while the TCRdb copy is restricted to in-frame clones and leaves out a portion. That table furnishes V, J and clone size, whereas the DNA furnished D and trimming. The sample comprises 95,000 to 150,000 clones, 82% of which are singletons, and about 4.2% rests with the top ten. CDR1 and CDR2 from the germline V gene are LGHDT and YNNKEL (reference sequence). CDR3 length equals 17 residues. The V gene end was trimmed by 3 bases and the J gene end by 9 bases; junction bases not matched to a gene: 14.

Sample: peripheral blood. The rearrangement links TRBV3-1 (or the pseudogene TRBV3-2) to TRBJ1-6; 7 nucleotides line up with TRBD1. This sequence was found in a woman in her sixties or seventies with acute or convalescent COVID-19. CDR3 residues: CASSQTSTETGTSPLHF. CDR3 bases: TGTGCCAGCAGCCAGACTTCAACGGAGACAGGGACTTCACCCCTCCACTTT.